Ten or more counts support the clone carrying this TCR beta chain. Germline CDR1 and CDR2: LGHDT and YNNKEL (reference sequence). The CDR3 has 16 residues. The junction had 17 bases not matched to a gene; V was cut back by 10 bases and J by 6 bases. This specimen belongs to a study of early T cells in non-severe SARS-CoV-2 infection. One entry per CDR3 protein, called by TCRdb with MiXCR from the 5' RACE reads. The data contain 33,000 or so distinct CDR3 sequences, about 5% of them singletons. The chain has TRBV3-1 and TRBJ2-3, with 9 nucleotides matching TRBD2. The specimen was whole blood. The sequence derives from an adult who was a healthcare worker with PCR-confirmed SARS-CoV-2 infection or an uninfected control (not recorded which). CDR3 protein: CATGLAGVPSFDTQYF. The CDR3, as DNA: TGTGCCACCGGTTTAGCGGGGGTGCCTTCGTTTGATACGCAGTATTTT.